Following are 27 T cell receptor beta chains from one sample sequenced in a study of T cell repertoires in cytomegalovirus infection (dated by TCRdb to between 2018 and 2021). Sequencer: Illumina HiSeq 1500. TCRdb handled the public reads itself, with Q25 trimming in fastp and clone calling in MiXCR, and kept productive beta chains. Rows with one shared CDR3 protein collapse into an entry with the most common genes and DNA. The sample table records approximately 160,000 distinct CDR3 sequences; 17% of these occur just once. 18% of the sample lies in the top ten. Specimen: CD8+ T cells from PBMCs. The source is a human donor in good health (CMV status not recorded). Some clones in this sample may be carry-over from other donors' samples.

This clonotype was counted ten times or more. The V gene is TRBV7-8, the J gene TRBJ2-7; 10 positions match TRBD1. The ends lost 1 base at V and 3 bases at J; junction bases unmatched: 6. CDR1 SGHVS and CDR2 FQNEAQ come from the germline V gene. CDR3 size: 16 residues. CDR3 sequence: CASSLGQGAGGYEQYF. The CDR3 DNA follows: TGTGCCAGCAGCTTAGGACAGGGGGCGGGTGGCTACGAGCAGTACTTC.

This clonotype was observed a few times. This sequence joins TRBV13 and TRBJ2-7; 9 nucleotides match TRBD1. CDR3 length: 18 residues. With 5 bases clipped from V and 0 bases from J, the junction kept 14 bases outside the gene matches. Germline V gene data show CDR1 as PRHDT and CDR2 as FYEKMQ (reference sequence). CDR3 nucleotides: TGTGCCAGCAGCGACTCCTCCCCCGGGACAGGGCACTCCTACGAGCAGTACTTC. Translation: CASSDSSPGTGHSYEQYF.

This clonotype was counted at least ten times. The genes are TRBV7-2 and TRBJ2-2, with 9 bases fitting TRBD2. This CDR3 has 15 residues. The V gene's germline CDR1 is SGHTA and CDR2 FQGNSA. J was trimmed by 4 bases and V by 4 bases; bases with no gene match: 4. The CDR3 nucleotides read TGTGCCAGCAGCTCCCCTAGCGGGGTCACCGGGGAGCTGTTTTTT. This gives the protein CASSSPSGVTGELFF.

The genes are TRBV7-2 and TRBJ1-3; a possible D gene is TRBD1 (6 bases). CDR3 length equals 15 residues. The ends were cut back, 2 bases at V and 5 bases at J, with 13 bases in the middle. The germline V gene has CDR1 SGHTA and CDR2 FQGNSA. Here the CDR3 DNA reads TGTGCCAGCAGCTTACTCGGCCAGGGGAGAAACACCATATATTTT. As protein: CASSLLGQGRNTIYF.

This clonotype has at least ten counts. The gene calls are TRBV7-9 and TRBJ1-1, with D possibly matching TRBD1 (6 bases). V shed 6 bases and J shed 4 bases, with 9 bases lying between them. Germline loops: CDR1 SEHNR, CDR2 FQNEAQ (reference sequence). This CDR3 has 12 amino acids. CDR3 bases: TGTGCCAGCAGACGAGGGGGCACTGAAGCTTTCTTT. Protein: CASRRGGTEAFF.

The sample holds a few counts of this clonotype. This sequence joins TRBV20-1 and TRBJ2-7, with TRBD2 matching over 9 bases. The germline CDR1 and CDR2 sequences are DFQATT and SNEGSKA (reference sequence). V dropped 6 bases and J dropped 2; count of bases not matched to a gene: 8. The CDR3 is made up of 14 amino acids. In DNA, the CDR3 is TGCAGTGCGTATAGCGGGAGAAACACCTACGAGCAGTACTTC. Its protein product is CSAYSGRNTYEQYF.

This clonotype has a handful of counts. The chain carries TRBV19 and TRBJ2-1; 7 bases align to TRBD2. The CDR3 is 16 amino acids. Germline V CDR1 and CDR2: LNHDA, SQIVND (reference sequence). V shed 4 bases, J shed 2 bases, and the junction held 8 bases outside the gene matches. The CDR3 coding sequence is TGTGCCAGTAGTACGGCCGGGGGGAGCCCCTACAATGAGCAGTTCTTC. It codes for CASSTAGGSPYNEQFF. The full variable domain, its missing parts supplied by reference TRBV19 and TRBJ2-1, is DGGITQSPKYLFRKEGQNVTLSCEQNLNHDAMYWYRQDPGQGLRLIYYSQIVNDFQKGDIAEGYSVSREKKESFPLTVTSAQKNPTAFYLCASSTAGGSPYNEQFFGPGTRLTVL.

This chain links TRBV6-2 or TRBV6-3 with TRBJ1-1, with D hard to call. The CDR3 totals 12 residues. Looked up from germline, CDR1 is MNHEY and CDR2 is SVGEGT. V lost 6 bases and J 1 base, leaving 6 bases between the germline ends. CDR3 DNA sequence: TGTGCCAGCAGCCATGGGAACACTGAAGCTTTCTTT. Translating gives CASSHGNTEAFF.

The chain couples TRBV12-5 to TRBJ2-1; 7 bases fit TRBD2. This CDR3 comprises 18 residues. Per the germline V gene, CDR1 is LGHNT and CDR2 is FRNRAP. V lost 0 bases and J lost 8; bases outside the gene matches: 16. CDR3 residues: CASGLVPSGRERVDEQFF. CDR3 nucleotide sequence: TGTGCTAGTGGTTTGGTACCCTCGGGGCGGGAGCGCGTTGATGAGCAGTTCTTC.

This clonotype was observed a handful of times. The CDR3 DNA sequence: TGCAGCGTCCCAAACGGCTACGAGCAGTACTTC. Residues: CSVPNGYEQYF. The V gene is TRBV29-1, the J gene TRBJ2-7; the D is unclear. Germline V CDR1 and CDR2: SQVTM, ANQGSEA. The CDR3 spans 11 residues. Deletions cut 6 bases from V and 3 bases from J, with 9 bases between.

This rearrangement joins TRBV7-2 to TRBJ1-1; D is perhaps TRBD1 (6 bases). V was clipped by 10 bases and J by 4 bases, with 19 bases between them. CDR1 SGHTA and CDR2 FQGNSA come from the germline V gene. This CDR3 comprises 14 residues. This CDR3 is CATHPYHRVTEAFF. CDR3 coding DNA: TGTGCCACCCACCCCTACCACAGGGTCACTGAAGCTTTCTTT.

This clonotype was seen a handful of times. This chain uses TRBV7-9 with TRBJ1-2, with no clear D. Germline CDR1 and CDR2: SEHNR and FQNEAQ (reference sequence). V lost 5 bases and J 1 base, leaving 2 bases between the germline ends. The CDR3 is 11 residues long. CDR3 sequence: CASSVNYGYTF. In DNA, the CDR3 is TGTGCCAGCAGCGTTAACTATGGCTACACCTTC.

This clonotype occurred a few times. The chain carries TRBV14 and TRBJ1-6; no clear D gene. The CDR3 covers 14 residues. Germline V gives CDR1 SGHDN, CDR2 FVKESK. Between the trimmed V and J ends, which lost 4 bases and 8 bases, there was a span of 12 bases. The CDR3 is CASSPGGVDSPLHF. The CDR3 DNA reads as TGTGCCAGCAGCCCTGGTGGAGTAGATTCACCCCTCCACTTT.

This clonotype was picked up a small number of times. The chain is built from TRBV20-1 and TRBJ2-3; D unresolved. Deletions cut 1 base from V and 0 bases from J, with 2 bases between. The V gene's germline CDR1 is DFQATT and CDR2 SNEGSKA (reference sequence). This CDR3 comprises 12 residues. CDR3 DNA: TGCAGTGCTAGAGGGAGCACAGATACGCAGTATTTT. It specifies CSARGSTDTQYF.

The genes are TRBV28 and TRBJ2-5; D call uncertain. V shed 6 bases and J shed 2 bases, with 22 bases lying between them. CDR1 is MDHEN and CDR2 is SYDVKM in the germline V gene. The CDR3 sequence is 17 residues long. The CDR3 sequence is CASSQPGRGLHQETQYF. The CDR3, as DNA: TGTGCCAGCAGCCAACCGGGCCGCGGTCTTCATCAAGAGACCCAGTACTTC.

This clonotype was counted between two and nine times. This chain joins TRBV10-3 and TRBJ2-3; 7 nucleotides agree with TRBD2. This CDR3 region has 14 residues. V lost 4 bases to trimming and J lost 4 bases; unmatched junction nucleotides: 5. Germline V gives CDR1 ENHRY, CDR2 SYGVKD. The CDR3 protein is CAISAASGADTQYF. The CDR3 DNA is TGTGCCATCAGTGCCGCTAGCGGCGCAGATACGCAGTATTTT.

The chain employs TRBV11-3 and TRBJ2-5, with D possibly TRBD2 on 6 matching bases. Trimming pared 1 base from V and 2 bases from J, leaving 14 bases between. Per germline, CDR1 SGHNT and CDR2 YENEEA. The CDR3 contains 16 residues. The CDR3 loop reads CASSLGGESGQETQYF. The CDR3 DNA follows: TGTGCCAGCAGCTTAGGAGGGGAAAGCGGGCAAGAGACCCAGTACTTC.

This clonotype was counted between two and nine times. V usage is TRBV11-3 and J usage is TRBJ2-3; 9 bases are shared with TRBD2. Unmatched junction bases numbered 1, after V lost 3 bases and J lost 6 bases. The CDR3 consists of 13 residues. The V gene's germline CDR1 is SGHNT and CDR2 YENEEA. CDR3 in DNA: TGTGCCAGCAGCTTCACTAGCGGGGATACGCAGTATTTT. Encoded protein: CASSFTSGDTQYF.

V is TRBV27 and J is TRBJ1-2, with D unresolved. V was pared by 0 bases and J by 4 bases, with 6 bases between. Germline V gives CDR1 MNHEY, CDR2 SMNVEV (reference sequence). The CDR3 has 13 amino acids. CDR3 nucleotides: TGTGCCAGCAGTTTATCGGCAGCCTATGGCTACACCTTC. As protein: CASSLSAAYGYTF.

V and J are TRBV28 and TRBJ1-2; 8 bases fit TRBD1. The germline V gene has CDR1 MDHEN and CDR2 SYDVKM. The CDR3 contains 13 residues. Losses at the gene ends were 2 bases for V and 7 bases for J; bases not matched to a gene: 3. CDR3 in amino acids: CASSLGTGFGYTF. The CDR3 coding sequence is TGTGCCAGCAGTTTAGGGACAGGTTTTGGCTACACCTTC.

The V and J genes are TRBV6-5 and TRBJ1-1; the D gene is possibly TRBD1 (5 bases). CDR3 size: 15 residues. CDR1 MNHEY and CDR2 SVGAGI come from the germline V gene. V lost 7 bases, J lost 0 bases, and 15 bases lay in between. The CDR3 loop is CASTPSRGLNTEAFF. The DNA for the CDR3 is TGTGCCAGCACCCCGAGTCGGGGCCTGAACACTGAAGCTTTCTTT.

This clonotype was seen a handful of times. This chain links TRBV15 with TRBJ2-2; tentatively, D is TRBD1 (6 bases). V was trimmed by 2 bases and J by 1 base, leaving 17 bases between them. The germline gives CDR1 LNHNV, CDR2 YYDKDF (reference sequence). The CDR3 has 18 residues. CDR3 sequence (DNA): TGTGCCACCAGCAGACCCGCAGGGATACAGGGGAACACCGGGGAGCTGTTTTTT. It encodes CATSRPAGIQGNTGELFF.

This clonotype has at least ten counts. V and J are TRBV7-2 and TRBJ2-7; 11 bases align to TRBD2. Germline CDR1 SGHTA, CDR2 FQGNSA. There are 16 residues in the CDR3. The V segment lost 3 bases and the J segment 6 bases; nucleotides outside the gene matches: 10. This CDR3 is CASSFSTSGNNPEQYF. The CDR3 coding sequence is TGTGCCAGCAGCTTTTCGACTAGCGGGAATAATCCCGAGCAGTACTTC.

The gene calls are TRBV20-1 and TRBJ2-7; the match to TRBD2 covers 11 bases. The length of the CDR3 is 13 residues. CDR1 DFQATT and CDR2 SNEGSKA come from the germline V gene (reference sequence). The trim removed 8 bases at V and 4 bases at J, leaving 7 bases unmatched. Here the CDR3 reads CSPLGLAEYEQYF. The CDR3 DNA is TGCAGTCCCCTGGGACTAGCGGAGTACGAGCAGTACTTC.

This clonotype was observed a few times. Here the CDR3 DNA reads TGCGCCAGCAGCCAAGTTGCAGGGGCATCCTACGAGCAGTACTTC. It encodes CASSQVAGASYEQYF. V is TRBV4-3 and J is TRBJ2-7; weak D call: TRBD1 (6 bases). CDR1 is LGHNA and CDR2 is YSLEER in the germline V gene. The CDR3 has 15 amino acids. Trimming stripped 1 base from V and 1 base from J, with 11 bases between.

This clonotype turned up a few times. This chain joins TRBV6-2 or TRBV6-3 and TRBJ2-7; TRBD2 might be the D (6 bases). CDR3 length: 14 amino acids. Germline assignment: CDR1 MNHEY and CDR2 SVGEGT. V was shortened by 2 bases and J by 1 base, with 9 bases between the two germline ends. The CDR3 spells CASSYGLASYEQYF. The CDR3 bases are TGTGCCAGCAGTTACGGGCTAGCGTCCTACGAGCAGTACTTC.

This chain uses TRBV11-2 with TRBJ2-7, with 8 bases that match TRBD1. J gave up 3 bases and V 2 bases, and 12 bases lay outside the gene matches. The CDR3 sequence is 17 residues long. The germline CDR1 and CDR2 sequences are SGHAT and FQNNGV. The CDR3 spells CASSLRVGQGSFYEQYF. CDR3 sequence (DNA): TGTGCCAGCAGCTTAAGGGTTGGACAGGGATCCTTCTACGAGCAGTACTTC.